The present T cell receptor beta chain was sequenced within a study of cytomegalovirus exposure and HLA in healthy donors (dated by TCRdb to about 2017). General notes on the study: According to a later analysis, the 120 or so validation repertoires were produced on the same platform as the roughly 700 repertoires of the first cohort. Besides the first cohort of under 700 subjects, a separate validation cohort made up of 90 to 150 different subjects was used. To predict cytomegalovirus infection status, the study combined high-throughput TCR immunosequencing, statistical association of individual TCRs with disease status, and machine learning. The aim of the study was to test whether cataloging public T cell receptors could identify signatures of past pathogen exposure. The study at large found these results: A few of the identified cytomegalovirus-associated TCR beta chains were confirmed in vitro to be specific for cytomegalovirus antigens. The study gave a list of some 150 TCR beta chains associated with cytomegalovirus. While some public TCRs were present in many individuals, most TCR sequences turned up only very rarely across donors. Cytomegalovirus status was reported to be diagnosed by the classifier with high specificity and sensitivity in both the original and validation cohorts. All 130 or so repertoires were used to score co-occurrence in the validation cohort in a later analysis, because that analysis had no HLA typing for the cohort. Subsequent analysis determined that TCRs grouped into clusters in the first cohort also showed a tendency toward co-occurrence across the roughly 120 validation repertoires, and 85% to 95% of cluster scores exceeded 0. The authors suggested that the approach could potentially be extended to other disease states and immunological phenotypes.

Donors formed part of the validation cohort, which comprised about 130 subjects and was distinct from the first cohort of 666 subjects. Library construction relied on the immunoSEQ multiplex PCR assay. The paper's data handling went like this. To diagnose cytomegalovirus status from the catalog of TCR beta chain sequences, a statistical classification framework was built. TCRdb's version of the immuneACCESS table is confined to in-frame rearrangements and falls short of the full clone set. An unresolved V gene accounts for under half of the shortfall where checked; the remainder is of unknown origin. V and J calls and clone size follow that table, whereas D and trimming were derived from the DNA. This sample comprises 140,000 to 150,000 clones, approximately 94% of them detected only once. Approximately 2% of the sample goes to the ten largest clones. About this clone: Its antigen is unknown. Within one base of it there is no much larger clone, and no base qualities were kept.

Relative to germline, V is missing 5 bases and J is missing 7 bases, with 6 bases of the junction outside any gene match. Via the germline V gene (reference sequence), CDR1 is MNHNY and CDR2 SVGAGI. Taken from cysteine to phenylalanine, the CDR3 has 14 residues. CDR3 DNA is the only sequence kept; it has 42 bases, read in frame from the first base. The sequence was collected from a man younger than 35 in good health and CMV-seropositive. This receptor chain uses TRBV6-6 and TRBJ2-4, and 9 bases in between align with TRBD2. The sample was PBMCs. The CDR3 sequence is CASSPIAGVNIQYF. In nucleotides, the sequence is TGTGCCAGCAGTCCTATAGCGGGAGTTAACATTCAGTACTTC.